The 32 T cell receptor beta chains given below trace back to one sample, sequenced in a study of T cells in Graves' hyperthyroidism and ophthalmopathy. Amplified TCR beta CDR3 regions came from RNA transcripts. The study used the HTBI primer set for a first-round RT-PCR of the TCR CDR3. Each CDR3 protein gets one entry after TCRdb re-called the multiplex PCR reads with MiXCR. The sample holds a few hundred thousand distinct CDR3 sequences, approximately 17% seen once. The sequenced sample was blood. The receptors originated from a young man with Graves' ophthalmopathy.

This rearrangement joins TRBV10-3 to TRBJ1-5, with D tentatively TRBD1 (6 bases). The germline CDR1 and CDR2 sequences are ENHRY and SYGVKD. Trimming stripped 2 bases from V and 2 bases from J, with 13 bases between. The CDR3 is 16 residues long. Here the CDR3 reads CAISELPEGGNQPQHF. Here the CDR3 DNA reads TGTGCCATCAGTGAGCTCCCCGAGGGGGGCAATCAGCCCCAGCATTTT.

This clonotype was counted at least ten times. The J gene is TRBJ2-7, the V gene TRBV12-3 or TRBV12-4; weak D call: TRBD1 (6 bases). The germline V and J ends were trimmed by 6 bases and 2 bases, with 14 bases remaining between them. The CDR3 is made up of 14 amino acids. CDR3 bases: TGTGCCAGCAGGCCAAACAGGGCGCCCTACGAGCAGTACTTC. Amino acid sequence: CASRPNRAPYEQYF.

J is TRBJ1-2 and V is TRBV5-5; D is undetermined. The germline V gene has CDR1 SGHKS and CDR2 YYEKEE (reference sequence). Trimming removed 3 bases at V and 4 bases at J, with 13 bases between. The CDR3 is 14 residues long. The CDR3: CASSSASGVYGYTF. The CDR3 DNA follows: TGTGCCAGCAGCTCCGCGTCCGGGGTCTATGGCTACACCTTC. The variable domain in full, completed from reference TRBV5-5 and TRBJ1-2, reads DAGVTQSPTHLIKTRGQQVTLRCSPISGHKSVSWYQQVLGQGPQFIFQYYEKEERGRGNFPDRFSARQFPNYSSELNVNALLLGDSALYLCASSSASGVYGYTFGSGTRLTVV.

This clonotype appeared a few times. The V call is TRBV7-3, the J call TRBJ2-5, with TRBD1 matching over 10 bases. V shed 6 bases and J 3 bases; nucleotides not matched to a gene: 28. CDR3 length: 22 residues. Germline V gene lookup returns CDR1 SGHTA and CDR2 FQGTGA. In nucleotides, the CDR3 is TGTGCCAGCAGAGGGACAGGGGTGGATTATGGTGTTTACGGACCGACGAAAGAGACCCAGTACTTC. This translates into CASRGTGVDYGVYGPTKETQYF.

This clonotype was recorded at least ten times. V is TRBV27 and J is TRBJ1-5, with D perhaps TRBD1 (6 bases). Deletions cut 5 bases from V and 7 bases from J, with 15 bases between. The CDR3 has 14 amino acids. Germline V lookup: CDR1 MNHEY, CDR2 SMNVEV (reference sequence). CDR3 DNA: TGTGCCAGCAGTCTCCGAAAGACAGGCCAGCCCCAGCATTTT. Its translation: CASSLRKTGQPQHF.

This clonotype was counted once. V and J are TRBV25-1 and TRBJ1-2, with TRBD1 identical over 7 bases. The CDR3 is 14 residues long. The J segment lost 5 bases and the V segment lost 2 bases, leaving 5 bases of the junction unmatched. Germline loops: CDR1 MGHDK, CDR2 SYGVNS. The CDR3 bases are TGTGCCAGCAGTGAACAGGGGGAGAATTATGGCTACACCTTC. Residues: CASSEQGENYGYTF.

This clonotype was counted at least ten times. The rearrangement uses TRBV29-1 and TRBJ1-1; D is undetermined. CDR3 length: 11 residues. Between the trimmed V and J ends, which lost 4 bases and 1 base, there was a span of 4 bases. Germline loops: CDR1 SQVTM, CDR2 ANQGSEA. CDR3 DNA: TGCAGCGTTGGAGCGAACACTGAAGCTTTCTTT. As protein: CSVGANTEAFF. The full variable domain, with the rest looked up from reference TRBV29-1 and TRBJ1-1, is SAVISQKPSRDICQRGTSLTIQCQVDSQVTMMFWYRQQPGQSLTLIATANQGSEATYESGFVIDKFPISRPNLTFSTLTVSNMSPEDSSIYLCSVGANTEAFFGQGTRLTVV.

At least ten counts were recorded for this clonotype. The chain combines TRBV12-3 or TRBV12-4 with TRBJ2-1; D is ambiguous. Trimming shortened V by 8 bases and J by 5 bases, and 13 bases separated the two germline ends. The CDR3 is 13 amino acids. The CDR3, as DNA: TGTGCCAGCGGTGGTAGTTCCCACAATGAGCAGTTCTTC. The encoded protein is CASGGSSHNEQFF.

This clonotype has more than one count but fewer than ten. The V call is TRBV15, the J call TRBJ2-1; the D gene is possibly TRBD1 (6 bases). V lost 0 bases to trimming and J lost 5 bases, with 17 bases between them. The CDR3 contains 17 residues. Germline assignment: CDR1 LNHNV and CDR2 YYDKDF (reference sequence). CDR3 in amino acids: CATSREGRAGADNEQFF. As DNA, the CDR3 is TGTGCCACCAGCAGAGAGGGCCGGGCAGGGGCGGACAATGAGCAGTTCTTC.

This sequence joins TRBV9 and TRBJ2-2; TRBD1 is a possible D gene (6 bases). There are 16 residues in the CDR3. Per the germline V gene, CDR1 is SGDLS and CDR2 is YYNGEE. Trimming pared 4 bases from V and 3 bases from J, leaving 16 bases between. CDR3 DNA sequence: TGTGCCAGCAGCCCCAGACAGGACAGTTACACCGGGGAGCTGTTTTTT. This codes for CASSPRQDSYTGELFF.

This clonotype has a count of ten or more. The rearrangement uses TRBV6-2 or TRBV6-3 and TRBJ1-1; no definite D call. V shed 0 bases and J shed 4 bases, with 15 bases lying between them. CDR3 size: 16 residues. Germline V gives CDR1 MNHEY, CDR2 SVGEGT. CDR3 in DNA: TGTGCCAGCAGTTACTCCCGGATCGGGGAGGGCACTGAAGCTTTCTTT. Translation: CASSYSRIGEGTEAFF.

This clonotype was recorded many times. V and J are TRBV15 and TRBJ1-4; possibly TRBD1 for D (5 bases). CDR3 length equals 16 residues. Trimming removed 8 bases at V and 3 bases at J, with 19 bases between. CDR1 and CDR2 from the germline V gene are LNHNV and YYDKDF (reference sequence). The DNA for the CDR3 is TGTGCCACCGCGTCGGGGCAGGCTGGGGCTAATGAAAAACTGTTTTTT. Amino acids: CATASGQAGANEKLFF. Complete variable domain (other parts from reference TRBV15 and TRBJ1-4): DAMVIQNPRYQVTQFGKPVTLSCSQTLNHNVMYWYQQKSSQAPKLLFHYYDKDFNNEADTPDNFQSRRPNTSFCFLDIRSPGLGDTAMYLCATASGQAGANEKLFFGSGTQLSVL.

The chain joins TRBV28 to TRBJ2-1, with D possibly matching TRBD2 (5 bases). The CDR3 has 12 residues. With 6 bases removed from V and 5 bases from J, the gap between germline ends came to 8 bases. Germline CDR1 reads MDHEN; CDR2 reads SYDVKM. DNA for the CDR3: TGTGCCAGCAGCGAGGGCCACAATGAGCAGTTCTTC. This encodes CASSEGHNEQFF. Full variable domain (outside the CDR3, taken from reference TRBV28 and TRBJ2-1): DVKVTQSSRYLVKRTGEKVFLECVQDMDHENMFWYRQDPGLGLRLIYFSYDVKMKEKGDIPEGYSVSREKKERFSLILESASTNQTSMYLCASSEGHNEQFFGPGTRLTVL.

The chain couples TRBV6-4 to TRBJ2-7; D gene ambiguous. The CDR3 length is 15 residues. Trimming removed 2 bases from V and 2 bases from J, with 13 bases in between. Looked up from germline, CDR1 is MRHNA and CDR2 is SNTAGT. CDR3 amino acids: CASSDPPCKTYEQYF. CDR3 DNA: TGTGCCAGCAGTGACCCGCCTTGCAAGACCTACGAGCAGTACTTC.

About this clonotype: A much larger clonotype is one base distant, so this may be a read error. The CDR3 sequence: CASGFDRDVNCGYTF. The CDR3 DNA reads TGTGCCAGCGGGTTTGACAGGGACGTCAACTGTGGCTACACCTTC. The chain recombines TRBV12-3 or TRBV12-4 with TRBJ1-2; 7 nucleotides align to TRBD1. This CDR3 has 15 amino acids.

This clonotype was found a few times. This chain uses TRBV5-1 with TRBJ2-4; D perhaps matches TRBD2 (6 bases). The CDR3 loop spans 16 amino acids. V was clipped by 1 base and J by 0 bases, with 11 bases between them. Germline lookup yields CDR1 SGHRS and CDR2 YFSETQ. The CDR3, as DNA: TGCGCCAGCAGCTTGACGGGGGTGATAGCCAAAAACATTCAGTACTTC. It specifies CASSLTGVIAKNIQYF.

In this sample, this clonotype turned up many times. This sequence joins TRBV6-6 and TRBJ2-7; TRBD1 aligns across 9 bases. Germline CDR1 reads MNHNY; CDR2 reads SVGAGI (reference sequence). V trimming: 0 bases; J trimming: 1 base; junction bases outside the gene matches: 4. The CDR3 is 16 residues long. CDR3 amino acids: CASSYSRDRASYEQYF. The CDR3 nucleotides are TGTGCCAGCAGTTACTCTAGGGACAGGGCTTCCTACGAGCAGTACTTC.

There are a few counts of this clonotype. DNA for the CDR3: TGCAGCGTTGAATTCATGCGACAGGGCATCTACGAGCAGTACTTC. Translation gives CSVEFMRQGIYEQYF. V is TRBV29-1 and J is TRBJ2-7; 7 nucleotides agree with TRBD1. With V trimmed by 2 bases and J by 3 bases, 10 bases remained unmatched. Germline V lookup: CDR1 SQVTM, CDR2 ANQGSEA. This CDR3 is 15 amino acids long.

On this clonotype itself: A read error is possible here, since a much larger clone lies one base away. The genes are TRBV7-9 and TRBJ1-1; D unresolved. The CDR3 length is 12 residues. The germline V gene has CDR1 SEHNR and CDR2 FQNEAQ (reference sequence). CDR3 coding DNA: TGTGCCAGCAGCCCAGGAAAGACTGGAGCTTTCTTT. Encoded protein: CASSPGKTGAFF.

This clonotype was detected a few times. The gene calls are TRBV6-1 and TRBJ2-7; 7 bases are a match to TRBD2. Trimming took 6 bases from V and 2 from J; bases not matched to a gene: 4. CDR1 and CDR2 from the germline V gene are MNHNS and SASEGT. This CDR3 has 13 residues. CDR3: CASSRDYPYEQYF. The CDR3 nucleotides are TGTGCCAGCAGCCGGGACTACCCCTACGAGCAGTACTTC.

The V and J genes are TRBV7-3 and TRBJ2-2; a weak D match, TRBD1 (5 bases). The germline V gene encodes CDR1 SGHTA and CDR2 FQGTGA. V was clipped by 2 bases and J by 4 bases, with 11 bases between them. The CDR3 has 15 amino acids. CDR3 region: CASSLRAQGTGELFF. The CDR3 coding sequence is TGTGCCAGCAGCTTACGGGCGCAGGGCACCGGGGAGCTGTTTTTT.

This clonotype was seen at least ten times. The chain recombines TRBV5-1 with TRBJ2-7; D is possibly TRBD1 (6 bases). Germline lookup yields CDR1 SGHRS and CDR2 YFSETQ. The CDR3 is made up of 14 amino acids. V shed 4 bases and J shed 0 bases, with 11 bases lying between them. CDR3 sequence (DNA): TGCGCCAGCAGCCCGACAGGATACTCCTACGAGCAGTACTTC. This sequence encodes CASSPTGYSYEQYF. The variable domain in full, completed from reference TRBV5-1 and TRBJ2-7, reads KAGVTQTPRYLIKTRGQQVTLSCSPISGHRSVSWYQQTPGQGLQFLFEYFSETQRNKGNFPGRFSGRQFSNSRSEMNVSTLELGDSALYLCASSPTGYSYEQYFGPGTRLTVT.

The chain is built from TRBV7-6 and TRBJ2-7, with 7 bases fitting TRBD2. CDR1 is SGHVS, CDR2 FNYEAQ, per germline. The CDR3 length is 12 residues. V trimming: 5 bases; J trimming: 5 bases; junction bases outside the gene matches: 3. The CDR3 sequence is CASSPLADEQYF. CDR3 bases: TGTGCCAGCAGCCCCCTAGCGGACGAGCAGTACTTC.

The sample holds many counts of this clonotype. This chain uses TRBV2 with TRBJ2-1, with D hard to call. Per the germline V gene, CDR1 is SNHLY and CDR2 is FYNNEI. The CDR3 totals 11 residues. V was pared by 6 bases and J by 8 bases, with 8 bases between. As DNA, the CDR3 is TGTGCCAGCAGCCCCTGGGATGAGCAGTTCTTC. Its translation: CASSPWDEQFF.

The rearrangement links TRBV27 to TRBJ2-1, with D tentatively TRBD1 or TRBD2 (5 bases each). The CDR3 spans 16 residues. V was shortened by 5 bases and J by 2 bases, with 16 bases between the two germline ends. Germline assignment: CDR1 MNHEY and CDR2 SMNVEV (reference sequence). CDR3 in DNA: TGTGCCAGCAGTAAAACTAGAGGGGTAACCTACAATGAGCAGTTCTTC. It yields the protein CASSKTRGVTYNEQFF.

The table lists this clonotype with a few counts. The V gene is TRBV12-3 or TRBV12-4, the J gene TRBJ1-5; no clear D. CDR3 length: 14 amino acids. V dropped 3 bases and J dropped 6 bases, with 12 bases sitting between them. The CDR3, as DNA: TGTGCCAGCAGTTTGAGGCCAGATAGTCAGCCCCAGCATTTT. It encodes CASSLRPDSQPQHF.

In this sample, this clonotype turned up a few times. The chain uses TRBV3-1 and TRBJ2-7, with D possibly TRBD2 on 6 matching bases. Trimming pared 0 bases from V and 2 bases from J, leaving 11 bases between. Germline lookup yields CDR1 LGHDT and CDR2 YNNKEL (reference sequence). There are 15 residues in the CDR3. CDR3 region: CASSQERGAPYEQYF. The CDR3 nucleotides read TGTGCCAGCAGCCAAGAGCGGGGCGCACCCTACGAGCAGTACTTC.

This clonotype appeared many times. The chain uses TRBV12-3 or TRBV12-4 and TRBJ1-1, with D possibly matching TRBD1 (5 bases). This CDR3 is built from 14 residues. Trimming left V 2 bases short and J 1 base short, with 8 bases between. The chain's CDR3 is CASSLWGKNTEAFF. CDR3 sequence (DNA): TGTGCCAGCAGTTTATGGGGGAAGAACACTGAAGCTTTCTTT.

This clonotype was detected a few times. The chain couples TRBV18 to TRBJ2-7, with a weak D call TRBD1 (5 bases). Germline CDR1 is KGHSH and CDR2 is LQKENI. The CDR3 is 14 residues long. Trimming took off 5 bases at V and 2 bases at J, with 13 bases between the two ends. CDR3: CASSDGQSAYEQYF. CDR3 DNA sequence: TGTGCCAGCTCAGACGGACAATCCGCCTACGAGCAGTACTTC.

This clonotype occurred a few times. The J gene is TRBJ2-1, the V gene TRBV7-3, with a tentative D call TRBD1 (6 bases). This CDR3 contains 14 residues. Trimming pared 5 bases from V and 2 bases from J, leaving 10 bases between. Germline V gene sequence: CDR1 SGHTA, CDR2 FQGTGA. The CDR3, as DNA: TGTGCCAGCAGCGGGGGACAACCCTACAATGAGCAGTTCTTC. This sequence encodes CASSGGQPYNEQFF.

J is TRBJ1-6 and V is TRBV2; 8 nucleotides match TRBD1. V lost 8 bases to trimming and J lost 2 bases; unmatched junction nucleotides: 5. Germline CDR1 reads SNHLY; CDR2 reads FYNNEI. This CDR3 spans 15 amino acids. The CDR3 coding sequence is TGTGCCAGCCTGACAGGGGCCACCTATAATTCACCCCTCCACTTT. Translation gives CASLTGATYNSPLHF. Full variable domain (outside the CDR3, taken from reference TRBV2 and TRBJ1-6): EPEVTQTPSHQVTQMGQEVILRCVPISNHLYFYWYRQILGQKVEFLVSFYNNEISEKSEIFDDQFSVERPDGSNFTLKIRSTKLEDSAMYFCASLTGATYNSPLHFGNGTRLTVT.

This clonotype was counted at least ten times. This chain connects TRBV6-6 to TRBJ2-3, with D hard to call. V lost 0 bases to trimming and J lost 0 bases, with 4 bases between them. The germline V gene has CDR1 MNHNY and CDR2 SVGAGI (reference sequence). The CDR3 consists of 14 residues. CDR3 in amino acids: CASSYSQSTDTQYF. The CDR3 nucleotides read TGTGCCAGCAGTTACTCGCAGAGCACAGATACGCAGTATTTT.